These 13 T cell receptor beta chains share one sample of origin, sequenced in a study of blood T cell repertoires in COVID-19 (TCRdb year 2020). Library construction relied on the immunoSEQ multiplex PCR assay. TCRdb retrieved this table from immuneACCESS and kept in-frame rearrangements only. Not all clones are present; in checked studies, unresolved V genes account for under half, and no reason is known for the remainder. The sample table lists approximately 300,000 clones, about 92% of them with a count of one. The ten largest make up less than 20% of the sample. Sequenced material: PBMCs or T cells enriched from blood (not recorded which). These receptors originate from a woman younger than 45 who had recovered from COVID-19.

This sequence joins TRBV19 and TRBJ2-7; 8 positions agree with TRBD1. Looked up from germline, CDR1 is LNHDA and CDR2 is SQIVND (reference sequence). The CDR3 is 14 amino acids. V trimming: 7 bases; J trimming: 0 bases; junction bases outside the gene matches: 5. CDR3 sequence reads: CASTQTGASYEQYF. The CDR3 region has the DNA TGTGCCAGTACCCAGACAGGGGCCTCCTACGAGCAGTACTTC.

The V call is TRBV28, the J call TRBJ2-3; 10 bases fit TRBD2. The V gene end was trimmed by 5 bases and the J gene end by 1 base; junction bases not matched to a gene: 6. CDR1 and CDR2 (germline): MDHEN, SYDVKM. The CDR3 is made up of 16 amino acids. The CDR3 protein is CASSQTGTSGTDTQYF. CDR3 bases: TGTGCCAGCAGTCAGACCGGGACTAGCGGCACAGATACGCAGTATTTT.

The J gene is TRBJ1-4, the V gene TRBV28; D gene ambiguous. Germline V gene data show CDR1 as MDHEN and CDR2 as SYDVKM. Trimming removed 11 bases from V and 0 bases from J, with 13 bases in between. The CDR3 sequence is 14 residues long. In DNA form, the CDR3 reads TGTGCCGGGTCCAACAGTGCAACTAATGAAAAACTGTTTTTT. It specifies CAGSNSATNEKLFF.

This clone was detected once. The chain couples TRBV5-4 to TRBJ2-5, with D unresolved. The CDR3 is 15 amino acids. Germline CDR1 and CDR2: SGHNT and YYREEE (reference sequence). The V and J ends lost 4 bases and 2 bases respectively, with 15 bases between them. The chain's CDR3 is CASSLTMGQQETQYF. CDR3 sequence (DNA): TGTGCCAGCAGCCTTACGATGGGCCAACAAGAGACCCAGTACTTC.

The rearrangement uses TRBV5-1 and TRBJ1-1, with a tentative D call TRBD1 (6 bases). Germline CDR1 reads SGHRS; CDR2 reads YFSETQ. Trimming cost V 5 bases and J 0 bases, with 11 bases left between them. The CDR3 is made up of 14 amino acids. CDR3 in amino acids: CASSFTGMNTEAFF. CDR3 in DNA: TGCGCCAGCAGTTTCACAGGGATGAACACTGAAGCTTTCTTT.

The CDR3 sequence: CASSEAGSMGVEQYF. Written as DNA, the CDR3 is TGTGCCAGCAGTGAAGCAGGGTCAATGGGTGTCGAGCAGTACTTC. This chain connects TRBV25-1 to TRBJ2-7, with D tentatively TRBD1 (5 bases). The CDR3 covers 15 residues. Trimming stripped 2 bases from V and 6 bases from J, with 17 bases between. The germline gives CDR1 MGHDK, CDR2 SYGVNS.

The J gene is TRBJ1-6, the V gene TRBV4-3; TRBD1 matches 8 bases. With V trimmed by 3 bases and J by 13 bases, 5 bases remained unmatched. This CDR3 has 13 residues. Germline V gene lookup returns CDR1 LGHNA and CDR2 YSLEER. In DNA, the CDR3 is TGCGCCAGCAGCCAGTGGACAGGGACGCCCCTCCACTTT. Protein sequence: CASSQWTGTPLHF.

The chain is built from TRBV27 and TRBJ1-5; weak D call: TRBD1 (6 bases). Germline loops: CDR1 MNHEY, CDR2 SMNVEV (reference sequence). The ends were cut back, 3 bases at V and 6 bases at J, with 12 bases in the middle. This CDR3 has 14 residues. The CDR3 DNA reads as TGTGCCAGCAGTTTCACAGGGCCGGGTCAGCCCCAGCATTTT. The encoded protein is CASSFTGPGQPQHF.

This clone was recorded once. The chain uses TRBV18 and TRBJ2-2, with 9 nucleotides matching TRBD2. Trimming removed 2 bases from V and 5 bases from J; junction bases left unmatched: 6. The CDR3 is 16 residues long. Germline V gives CDR1 KGHSH, CDR2 LQKENI. Here the CDR3 DNA reads TGTGCCAGCTCACCATTTCCAGCGGGAGGAACCGGGGAGCTGTTTTTT. The encoded protein is CASSPFPAGGTGELFF. Full variable domain (missing parts from reference TRBV18 and TRBJ2-2): NAGVMQNPRHLVRRRGQEARLRCSPMKGHSHVYWYRQLPEEGLKFMVYLQKENIIDESGMPKERFSAEFPKEGPSILRIQQVVRGDSAAYFCASSPFPAGGTGELFFGEGSRLTVL.

The chain links TRBV5-6 to TRBJ2-7; no definite D call. Germline V gives CDR1 SGHDT, CDR2 YYEEEE. CDR3 length equals 12 residues. The V and J ends lost 2 bases and 2 bases respectively, with 5 bases between them. The DNA of the CDR3 is TGTGCCAGCAGCTTTATCCCCTACGAGCAGTACTTC. Translated, it gives CASSFIPYEQYF. Using reference TRBV5-6 and TRBJ2-7 for the parts outside the CDR3, the full variable domain is DAGVTQSPTHLIKTRGQQVTLRCSPKSGHDTVSWYQQALGQGPQFIFQYYEEEERQRGNFPDRFSGHQFPNYSSELNVNALLLGDSALYLCASSFIPYEQYFGPGTRLTVT.

The table lists this clone with a count of one. The gene calls are TRBV4-2 and TRBJ2-5; 14 positions agree with TRBD2. This CDR3 has 18 amino acids. Trimming at V came to 3 bases and at J to 4 bases, leaving 10 bases not matched to a gene. Germline-derived CDR1 and CDR2 are LGHNA and YNFKEQ. Here the CDR3 DNA reads TGTGCCAGCAGCCAGGGCGGACTAGCGGGGGGCGGGATAGAGACCCAGTACTTC. This encodes CASSQGGLAGGGIETQYF.

This clone was detected only once. This chain uses TRBV9 with TRBJ1-1, with D perhaps TRBD1 (6 bases). V dropped 2 bases and J dropped 4 bases, with 18 bases sitting between them. The CDR3 has 16 residues. Germline CDR1 SGDLS, CDR2 YYNGEE. The CDR3 region is CASSVVPGTLGTEAFF. The CDR3 DNA reads as TGTGCCAGCAGCGTTGTCCCAGGGACACTTGGCACTGAAGCTTTCTTT.

This chain uses TRBV7-8 with TRBJ1-1; D is perhaps TRBD1 (5 bases). Per the germline V gene, CDR1 is SGHVS and CDR2 is FQNEAQ. The V end lost 4 bases, the J end lost 2 bases, and 17 bases lay between the germline ends. This CDR3 has 16 residues. CDR3 in amino acids: CASSYQPEGINTEAFF. DNA of the CDR3: TGTGCCAGCAGCTACCAGCCGGAGGGGATCAACACTGAAGCTTTCTTT.